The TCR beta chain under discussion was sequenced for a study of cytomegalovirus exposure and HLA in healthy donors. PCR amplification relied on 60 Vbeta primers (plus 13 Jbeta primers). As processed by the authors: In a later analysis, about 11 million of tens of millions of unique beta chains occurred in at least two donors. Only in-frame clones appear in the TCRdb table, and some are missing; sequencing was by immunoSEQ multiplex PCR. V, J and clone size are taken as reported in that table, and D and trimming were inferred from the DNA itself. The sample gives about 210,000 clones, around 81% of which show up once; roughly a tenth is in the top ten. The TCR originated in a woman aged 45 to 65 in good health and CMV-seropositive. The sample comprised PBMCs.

In DNA, the CDR3 is TGTGCCAGCAGCCATCCACAGGGGACGCTGGCTGGAAACACCATATATTTT. It is translated as CASSHPQGTLAGNTIYF. The genes are TRBV14 and TRBJ1-3, with TRBD1 identical over 7 bases. CDR1 and CDR2 from the germline V gene are SGHDN and FVKESK. After removal of 3 bases from V and 2 bases from J, the junction contained 10 bases not matched to a gene. The CDR3 contains 17 residues.